The 5 T cell receptor beta chains listed next were all sequenced from one sample in a study of T cell changes during pregnancy in multiple sclerosis. TCRdb's table, derived via immunoSEQ multiplex PCR, lists solely in-frame clones and lacks some. The sample lists under 90,000 clones, roughly 94% occurring once. The sample consisted of peripheral blood, taken in the second trimester of pregnancy. These receptors were obtained from a female donor in good health, enrolled as a control in a pregnancy study.

The V and J genes are TRBV27 and TRBJ2-2; D is possibly TRBD2 (5 bases). CDR3 size: 13 residues. The germline gives CDR1 MNHEY, CDR2 SMNVEV (reference sequence). The V gene lost 3 bases and the J gene lost 7 bases, with 9 bases spanning the gap. DNA of the CDR3: TGTGCCAGCAGTTTCCGGGAAGACGGGGAGCTGTTTTTT. It specifies CASSFREDGELFF.

The rearrangement links TRBV5-1 to TRBJ2-1; 10 positions match TRBD1. J was trimmed by 7 bases and V by 4 bases; bases with no gene match: 8. The CDR3 has 15 residues. Germline CDR1 and CDR2: SGHRS and YFSETQ. Here the CDR3 DNA reads TGCGCCAGCAGCGTCCGGGACAGGGGTCGTAATGAGCAGTTCTTC. This encodes CASSVRDRGRNEQFF.

The chain carries TRBV10-3 and TRBJ2-5; D gene unclear. This CDR3 region has 13 residues. Germline V gives CDR1 ENHRY, CDR2 SYGVKD. Trimming removed 0 bases at V and 4 bases at J, with 6 bases between. The DNA of the CDR3 is TGTGCCATCAGTGAGTCCAGAGGAGAGACCCAGTACTTC. This encodes CAISESRGETQYF.

This sequence joins TRBV6-1 and TRBJ2-7; TRBD1 agrees at 8 bases. V gave up 7 bases and J gave up 2 bases; unmatched junction bases: 4. Germline CDR1 and CDR2: MNHNS and SASEGT. The length of the CDR3 is 13 residues. Written as DNA, the CDR3 is TGTGCCAGCACCGGGACAGGACCCTACGAGCAGTACTTC. This translates into CASTGTGPYEQYF.

This chain links TRBV28 with TRBJ2-3, with 7 bases lining up with TRBD1. The CDR3 has 17 residues. The J segment lost 2 bases and the V segment lost 2 bases, leaving 10 bases of the junction unmatched. Germline loops: CDR1 MDHEN, CDR2 SYDVKM. The CDR3 reads CASSLPLTGTTTDTQYF. The CDR3 DNA follows: TGTGCCAGCAGTTTACCCCTGACAGGGACCACCACAGATACGCAGTATTTT. Full variable domain (remainder filled in from reference TRBV28 and TRBJ2-3): DVKVTQSSRYLVKRTGEKVFLECVQDMDHENMFWYRQDPGLGLRLIYFSYDVKMKEKGDIPEGYSVSREKKERFSLILESASTNQTSMYLCASSLPLTGTTTDTQYFGPGTRLTVL.